This TCR beta chain was found in a study of blood T cell repertoires in COVID-19. For the study at large: Samples taken during acute and convalescent COVID-19 were collected in the United States, Italy and Spain. Nucleic acid was either cDNA or gDNA, and it came from T cells, B-cell-depleted T cells, or PBMCs.

The CDR3 is 16 amino acids. CDR1 is MDHEN, CDR2 SYDVKM, per germline. Trimming took off 6 bases at V and 8 bases at J, with 23 bases between the two ends. Clones were sequenced by immunoSEQ multiplex PCR, and TCRdb holds only the in-frame ones, with some missing. The sample has a few hundred thousand clones, roughly 90% seen once; the top ten hold more than 0.9%. The count of this clone is one. The chain is built from TRBV28 and TRBJ1-3; a weak D match, TRBD1 (6 bases). The sequence was obtained from a woman aged 25 to 39 who had recovered from COVID-19. Material: PBMCs or T cells enriched from blood (not recorded which). The CDR3 loop is CASSGPTRGKPDTIYF. The CDR3 bases are TGTGCCAGCAGCGGACCGACCAGGGGAAAGCCAGACACCATATATTTT.